This passage covers 9 T cell receptor beta chains from one sample sequenced in a study of blood T cell repertoires in COVID-19. Measured with immunoSEQ multiplex PCR; TCRdb has only the in-frame clones, and not every one. The profile shows about 190,000 clones, 80% of them singletons. The sequencing input was peripheral blood. The receptors here all came from a man aged 60 to 75 with acute or convalescent COVID-19.

This clone was seen a handful of times. J is TRBJ1-6 and V is TRBV24-1, with D hard to call. CDR3 length equals 11 residues. Deletions cut 4 bases from V and 16 bases from J, with 10 bases between. Germline V gene sequence: CDR1 KGHDR, CDR2 SFDVKD. This CDR3 reads CATSDRPVLHF. CDR3 nucleotides: TGTGCCACCAGTGACCGCCCAGTACTCCACTTT.

A single count supports this clone. The chain links TRBV6-4 to TRBJ1-5, with TRBD1 matching over 8 bases. CDR1 and CDR2 from the germline V gene are MRHNA and SNTAGT. V shed 0 bases, J shed 0 bases, and the junction held 10 bases outside the gene matches. The CDR3 sequence is 19 residues long. The CDR3 DNA reads as TGTGCCAGCAGTGACTCATGGGACAGGCAATTCTATAGCAATCAGCCCCAGCATTTT. The encoded protein is CASSDSWDRQFYSNQPQHF.

The table lists this clone with a few counts. This chain's CDR3 is CASSLASGGLNTEAFF. The CDR3, as DNA: TGCGCCAGCAGCTTGGCGTCAGGGGGCTTGAACACTGAAGCTTTCTTT. The chain uses TRBV5-1 and TRBJ1-1; 8 nucleotides align to TRBD1. The V segment lost 0 bases and the J segment 0 bases; nucleotides outside the gene matches: 4. The CDR3 consists of 16 residues. CDR1 is SGHRS, CDR2 YFSETQ, per germline.

The chain carries TRBV4-1 and TRBJ2-5; no reliable D call. This CDR3 comprises 14 residues. Germline lookup yields CDR1 MGHRA and CDR2 YSYEKL. Trimming removed 2 bases at V and 4 bases at J, with 11 bases between. DNA of the CDR3: TGCGCCAGCAGCCAACCTTTACTATTAGAGACCCAGTACTTC. It translates to CASSQPLLLETQYF.

The V and J genes are TRBV7-2 and TRBJ1-1; D is perhaps TRBD1 (5 bases). The germline V gene has CDR1 SGHTA and CDR2 FQGNSA. The CDR3 has 15 amino acids. Trimming took 0 bases from V and 7 from J, leaving 15 bases between them. As DNA, the CDR3 is TGTGCCAGCAGCTTAGCGTTGCGGGGGGTGGATGAAGCTTTCTTT. Protein product: CASSLALRGVDEAFF.

The J gene is TRBJ1-2, the V gene TRBV6-6, with 9 positions matching TRBD1. Per germline, CDR1 MNHNY and CDR2 SVGAGI (reference sequence). Germline trimming cut 4 bases from V and 8 bases from J; bases unmatched to any gene: 11. The CDR3 consists of 15 residues. CDR3 amino acids: CASSSRTGALNGYTF. Written as DNA, the CDR3 is TGTGCCAGCAGTTCCCGGACAGGGGCGTTGAACGGCTACACCTTC.

This chain uses TRBV7-3 with TRBJ2-1; 10 bases are a match to TRBD2. The CDR3 runs 15 residues. Losses at the gene ends were 5 bases for V and 9 bases for J; bases not matched to a gene: 10. The germline gives CDR1 SGHTA, CDR2 FQGTGA. CDR3 residues: CASSPWGTSVSEQFF. CDR3 nucleotide sequence: TGTGCCAGCAGCCCCTGGGGGACTAGCGTTAGTGAGCAGTTCTTC. The variable domain in full, with the rest retrieved from reference TRBV7-3 and TRBJ2-1, is GAGVSQTPSNKVTEKGKYVELRCDPISGHTALYWYRQSLGQGPEFLIYFQGTGAADDSGLPNDRFFAVRPEGSVSTLKIQRTERGDSAVYLCASSPWGTSVSEQFFGPGTRLTVL.

The chain links TRBV30 to TRBJ2-3, with D maybe TRBD1 (6 bases). V was shortened by 1 base and J by 4 bases, with 18 bases between the two germline ends. The V gene's germline CDR1 is GTSNPN and CDR2 SVGIG (reference sequence). The CDR3 extends over 16 amino acids. The chain's CDR3 is CAWSGGTGRVADTQYF. The CDR3, as DNA: TGTGCCTGGAGTGGGGGTACAGGGCGAGTTGCAGATACGCAGTATTTT.

This sequence joins TRBV19 and TRBJ2-2, with 7 nucleotides matching TRBD1. J gave up 4 bases and V 7 bases, and 6 bases lay outside the gene matches. Germline-derived CDR1 and CDR2 are LNHDA and SQIVND (reference sequence). The CDR3 is made up of 14 amino acids. The CDR3 is CASTDRAGTGELFF. The CDR3, as DNA: TGTGCCAGTACAGACAGGGCGGGCACCGGGGAGCTGTTTTTT.